Sequencing of this T cell receptor (beta chain) was carried out in a study of shared clonotypes between healthy human individuals. Overall study results and limits: The researchers took only blood, and tissue repertoires probably look different.

Germline V lookup: CDR1 MGHRA, CDR2 YSYEKL. The CDR3 sequence is 11 residues long. A word on this clone: The antigen remains undetermined.

Several immunoSEQ plates held equal portions of the genomic DNA taken from each subset. Each PCR replicate from the sorted subsets contained 150 to 250 ng DNA, which is tens of thousands of T cell genomes. The assay was immunoSEQ multiplex PCR, and TCRdb's table has in-frame clones only and misses some. The table includes approximately 500,000 clones, 90% to 97% detected once. The receptor was isolated from a woman between 25 and 40 years old in good health. Sequenced input: naive CD4+ T cells sorted from blood. Regarding subset: CD45RA+ positively selected. The chain recombines TRBV4-1 with TRBJ2-5; a possible D gene is TRBD2 (6 bases). The J call may be mistaken, given a closer DNA end match to TRBJ2-7. The CDR3 protein is CASGGSYEQYF. CDR3 sequence (DNA): TGCGCCAGCGGGGGGTCCTACGAGCAGTACTTC.